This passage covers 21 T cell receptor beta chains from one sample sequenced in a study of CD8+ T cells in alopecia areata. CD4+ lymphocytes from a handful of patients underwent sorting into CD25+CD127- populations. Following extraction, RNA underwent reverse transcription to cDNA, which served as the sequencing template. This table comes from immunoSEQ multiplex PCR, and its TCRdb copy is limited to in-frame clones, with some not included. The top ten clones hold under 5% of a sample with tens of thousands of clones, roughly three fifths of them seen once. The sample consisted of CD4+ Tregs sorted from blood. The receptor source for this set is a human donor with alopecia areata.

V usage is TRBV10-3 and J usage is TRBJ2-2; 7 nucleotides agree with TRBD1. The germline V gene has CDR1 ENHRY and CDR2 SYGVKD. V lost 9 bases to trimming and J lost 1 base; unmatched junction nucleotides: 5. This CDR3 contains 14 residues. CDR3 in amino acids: CAMSRTGNTGELFF. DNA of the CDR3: TGTGCCATGAGCAGGACAGGGAACACCGGGGAGCTGTTTTTT.

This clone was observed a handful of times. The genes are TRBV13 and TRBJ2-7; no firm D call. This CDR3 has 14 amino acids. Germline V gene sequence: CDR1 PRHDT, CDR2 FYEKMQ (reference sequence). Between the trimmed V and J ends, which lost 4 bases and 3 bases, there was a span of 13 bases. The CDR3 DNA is TGTGCCAGCAGCTCCCCGACTTCCGGCTACGAGCAGTACTTC. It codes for CASSSPTSGYEQYF. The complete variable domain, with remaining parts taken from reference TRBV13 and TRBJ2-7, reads AAGVIQSPRHLIKEKRETATLKCYPIPRHDTVYWYQQGPGQDPQFLISFYEKMQSDKGSIPDRFSAQQFSDYHSELNMSSLELGDSALYFCASSSPTSGYEQYFGPGTRLTVT.

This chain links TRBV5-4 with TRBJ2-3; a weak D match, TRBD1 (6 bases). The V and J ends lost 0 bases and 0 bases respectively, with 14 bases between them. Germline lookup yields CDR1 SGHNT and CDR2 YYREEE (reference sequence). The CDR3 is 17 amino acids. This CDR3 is CASSLATGSHSTDTQYF. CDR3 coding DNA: TGTGCCAGCAGCTTGGCAACAGGGTCTCATAGCACAGATACGCAGTATTTT.

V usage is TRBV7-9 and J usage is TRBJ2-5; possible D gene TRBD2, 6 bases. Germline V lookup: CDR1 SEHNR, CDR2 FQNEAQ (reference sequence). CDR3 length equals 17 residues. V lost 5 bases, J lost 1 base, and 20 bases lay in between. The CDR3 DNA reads TGTGCCAGCAGCCCAATCCCCCTCATGACTAGCCAAGAGACCCAGTACTTC. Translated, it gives CASSPIPLMTSQETQYF.

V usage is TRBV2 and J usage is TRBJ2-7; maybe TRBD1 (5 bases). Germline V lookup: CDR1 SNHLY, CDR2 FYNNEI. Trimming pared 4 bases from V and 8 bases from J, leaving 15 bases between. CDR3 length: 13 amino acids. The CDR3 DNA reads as TGTGCCAGCAGTGCGCCCCGACAGCGTCAGCAGTACTTC. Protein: CASSAPRQRQQYF.

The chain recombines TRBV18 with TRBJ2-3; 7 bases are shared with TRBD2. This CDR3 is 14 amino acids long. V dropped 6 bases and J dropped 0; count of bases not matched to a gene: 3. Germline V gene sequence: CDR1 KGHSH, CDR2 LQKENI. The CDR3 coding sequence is TGTGCCAGCTCGCTACTAGCGAGCACAGATACGCAGTATTTT. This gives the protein CASSLLASTDTQYF.

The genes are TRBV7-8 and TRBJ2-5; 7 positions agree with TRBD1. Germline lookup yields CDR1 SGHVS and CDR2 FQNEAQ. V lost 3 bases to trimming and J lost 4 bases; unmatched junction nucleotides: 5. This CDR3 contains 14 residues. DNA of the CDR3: TGTGCCAGCAGCTTTGGGACAGTCAGAGAGACCCAGTACTTC. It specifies CASSFGTVRETQYF.

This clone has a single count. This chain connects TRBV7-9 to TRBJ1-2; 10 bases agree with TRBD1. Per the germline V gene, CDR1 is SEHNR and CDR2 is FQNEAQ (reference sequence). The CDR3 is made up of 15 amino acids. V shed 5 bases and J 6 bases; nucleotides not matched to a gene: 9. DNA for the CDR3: TGTGCCAGCAGCGACGGACGACAGGGGGCAAATGGCTACACCTTC. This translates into CASSDGRQGANGYTF.

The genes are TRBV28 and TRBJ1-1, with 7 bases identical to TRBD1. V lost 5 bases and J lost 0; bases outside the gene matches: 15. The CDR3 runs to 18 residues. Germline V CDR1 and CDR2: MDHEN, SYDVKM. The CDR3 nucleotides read TGTGCCAGCAGTCCCTACCGGGACAGTCAAAACATGAACACTGAAGCTTTCTTT. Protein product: CASSPYRDSQNMNTEAFF.

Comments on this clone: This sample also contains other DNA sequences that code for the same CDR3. The CDR3 DNA is TGTGCCAGCAGCTTACTAGCGGGAGGGAACACCGGGGAGCTGTTTTTT. Translating gives CASSLLAGGNTGELFF. The genes are TRBV7-2 and TRBJ2-2; TRBD2 matches 11 bases. After removal of 2 bases from V and 1 base from J, the junction contained 0 bases not matched to a gene. Germline V gene sequence: CDR1 SGHTA, CDR2 FQGNSA. This CDR3 is 16 amino acids long.

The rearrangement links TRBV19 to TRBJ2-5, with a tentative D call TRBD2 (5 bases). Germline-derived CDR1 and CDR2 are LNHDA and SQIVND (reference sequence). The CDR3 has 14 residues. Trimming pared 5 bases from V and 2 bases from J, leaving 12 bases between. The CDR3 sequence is CASSPRTQQETQYF. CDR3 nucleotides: TGTGCCAGTAGTCCCCGGACTCAACAAGAGACCCAGTACTTC.

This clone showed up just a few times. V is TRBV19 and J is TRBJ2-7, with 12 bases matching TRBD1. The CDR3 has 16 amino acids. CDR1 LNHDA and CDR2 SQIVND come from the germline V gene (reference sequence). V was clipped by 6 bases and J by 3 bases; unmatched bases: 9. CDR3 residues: CASSPTGTGGFYEQYF. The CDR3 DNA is TGTGCCAGTAGCCCTACCGGGACAGGGGGCTTCTACGAGCAGTACTTC.

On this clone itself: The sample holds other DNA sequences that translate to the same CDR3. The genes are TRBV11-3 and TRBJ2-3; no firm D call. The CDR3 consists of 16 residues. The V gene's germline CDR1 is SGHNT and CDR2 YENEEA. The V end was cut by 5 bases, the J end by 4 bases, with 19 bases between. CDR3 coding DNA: TGTGCCAGCAGCGGTTGGTCTCTCAAAACTTCAGATACGCAGTATTTT. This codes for CASSGWSLKTSDTQYF.

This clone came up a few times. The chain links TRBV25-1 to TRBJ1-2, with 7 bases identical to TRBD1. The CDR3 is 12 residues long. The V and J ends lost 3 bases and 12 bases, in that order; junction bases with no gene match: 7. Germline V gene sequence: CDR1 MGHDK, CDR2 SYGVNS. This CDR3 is CASSDGIRGNTF. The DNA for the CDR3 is TGTGCCAGCAGTGACGGGATCAGGGGGAACACCTTC.

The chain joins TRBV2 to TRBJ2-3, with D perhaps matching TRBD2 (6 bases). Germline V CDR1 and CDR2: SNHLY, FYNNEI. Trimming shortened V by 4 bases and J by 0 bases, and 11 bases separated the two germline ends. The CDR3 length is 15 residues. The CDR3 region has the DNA TGTGCCAGCAGTGTGAGGAGGGGAAGCACAGATACGCAGTATTTT. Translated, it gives CASSVRRGSTDTQYF.

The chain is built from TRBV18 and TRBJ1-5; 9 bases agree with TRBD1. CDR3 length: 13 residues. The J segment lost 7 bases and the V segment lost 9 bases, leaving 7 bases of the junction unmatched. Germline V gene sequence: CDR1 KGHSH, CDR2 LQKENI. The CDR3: CASTGGARQPQHF. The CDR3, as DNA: TGTGCCAGTACAGGGGGCGCGAGGCAGCCCCAGCATTTT.

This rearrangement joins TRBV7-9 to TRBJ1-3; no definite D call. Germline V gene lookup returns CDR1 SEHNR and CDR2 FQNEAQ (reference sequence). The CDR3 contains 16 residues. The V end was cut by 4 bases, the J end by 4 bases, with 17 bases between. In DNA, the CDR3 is TGTGCCAGCAGCTCGAAACGCCGAATGGGCGGAAACACCATATATTTT. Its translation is CASSSKRRMGGNTIYF. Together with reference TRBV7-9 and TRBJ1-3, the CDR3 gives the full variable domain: DTGVSQNPRHKITKRGQNVTFRCDPISEHNRLYWYRQTLGQGPEFLTYFQNEAQLEKSRLLSDRFSAERPKGSFSTLEIQRTEQGDSAMYLCASSSKRRMGGNTIYFGEGSWLTVV.

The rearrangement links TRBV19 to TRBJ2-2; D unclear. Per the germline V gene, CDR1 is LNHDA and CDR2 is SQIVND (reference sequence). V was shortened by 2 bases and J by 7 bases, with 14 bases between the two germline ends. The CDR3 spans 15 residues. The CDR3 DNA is TGTGCCAGTAGTATATCGGCTCAGTACAGCGGGGAGCTGTTTTTT. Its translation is CASSISAQYSGELFF.

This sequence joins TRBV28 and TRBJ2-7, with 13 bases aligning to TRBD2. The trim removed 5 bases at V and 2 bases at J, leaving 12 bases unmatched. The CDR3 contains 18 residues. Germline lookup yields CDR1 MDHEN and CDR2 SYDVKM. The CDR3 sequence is CASSPNVGLAGRTYEQYF. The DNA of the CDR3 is TGTGCCAGCAGTCCCAACGTGGGACTAGCGGGGAGAACCTACGAGCAGTACTTC.

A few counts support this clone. CDR3 region: CASRDPQETQYF. In nucleotides, the CDR3 is TGTGCCAGCAGGGACCCCCAAGAGACCCAGTACTTC. V is TRBV28 and J is TRBJ2-5; D remains ambiguous. This CDR3 has 12 amino acids. The germline V and J ends were trimmed by 6 bases and 1 base, with 6 bases remaining between them. Germline V gene data show CDR1 as MDHEN and CDR2 as SYDVKM.

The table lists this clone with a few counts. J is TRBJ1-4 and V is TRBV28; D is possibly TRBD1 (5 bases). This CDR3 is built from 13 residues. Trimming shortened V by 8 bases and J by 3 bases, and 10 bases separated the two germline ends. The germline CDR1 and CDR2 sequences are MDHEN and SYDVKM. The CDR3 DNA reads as TGTGCCAGCTCCAGGGTTGCTAATGAAAAACTGTTTTTT. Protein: CASSRVANEKLFF. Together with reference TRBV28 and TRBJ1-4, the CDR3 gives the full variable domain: DVKVTQSSRYLVKRTGEKVFLECVQDMDHENMFWYRQDPGLGLRLIYFSYDVKMKEKGDIPEGYSVSREKKERFSLILESASTNQTSMYLCASSRVANEKLFFGSGTQLSVL.